These T cell receptor beta chains were read from a single sample in a study of radiation and T cells in renal cell carcinoma. Some clones are missing from TCRdb's copy, which holds only in-frame ones; the method was immunoSEQ multiplex PCR. The repertoire holds fewer than 200,000 clones, roughly 90% seen once, with 11% in the top ten. The sample consisted of blood, taken from a patient whose treatment included radiotherapy and nephrectomy. Receptors were obtained from a woman between 50 and 59 years old with renal cell carcinoma. The conserved cysteine and the conserved F or W are not part of the CDR3 here.

j_call v_call cdr3_aa
TRBJ1-1 TRBV5-1 ASSLATDRGLSEAF
TRBJ2-5 TRBV18 ASSTGLAGVETQY
TRBJ2-7 TRBV5-1 ASSPQGLAYEQY
TRBJ1-6 TRBV19 ASSLFSYNSPLH
TRBJ1-4 TRBV29-1 SVEDEGAPNEKLF
TRBJ1-1 TRBV19 ASSIVLNTEAF
TRBJ2-2 TRBV5-1 ASSLDMPSNTGELF
TRBJ2-1 TRBV19 ASSRLRGVRYNEQF
TRBJ1-3 TRBV5-5 ASSRQGANGNTIY
TRBJ1-5 TRBV19 ASSIGEVGALGSNQPQH
TRBJ2-7 TRBV6-1 ASSEAVQGAYEQY
TRBJ1-2 TRBV6-5 ASSSDRGNYGYT
TRBJ1-2 TRBV5-1 ASSGRDRGSDGYT
TRBJ2-7 TRBV7-2 ASSLGGGETYEQY
TRBJ1-1 TRBV2 ASSVEKNTEAF
TRBJ2-5 TRBV6-1 ASSGTSGGAKETQY
TRBJ2-7 TRBV6-6 ASSRGTGGEQY
TRBJ2-1 TRBV5-4 ASSLRTGSAYNEQF
TRBJ1-2 TRBV29-1 SVEEAHT
TRBJ1-2 TRBV7-9 ASSLIRFQRANYGYT
TRBJ2-1 TRBV5-1 ASSLGNEQF
TRBJ1-4 TRBV30 AWSFDRAEKLF
TRBJ2-3 TRBV2 ASSEREGPDTQY
TRBJ1-6 TRBV6-5 ASSYSARARSPLH
TRBJ1-6 TRBV11-1 ASSLGRGTGDSPLH
TRBJ1-5 TRBV19 ASRFHSNQPQH
TRBJ1-4 TRBV15 ATSRDRFSGEKLF
TRBJ2-3 TRBV5-1 ASSLEGGYVRTDTQY
TRBJ2-2 TRBV9 ASSSGTGGTGELF
TRBJ2-1 TRBV5-6 ASSLYGTSVYNEQF
TRBJ1-1 TRBV6-1 ASRPPGATEAF
TRBJ2-1 TRBV2 ASSETLGYNEQF
TRBJ1-1 TRBV7-9 ASSLETGSRNTEAF
TRBJ2-7 TRBV6-6 AISETGMSYEQY
TRBJ2-5 TRBV9 ASTLLAGGQETQY
TRBJ1-2 TRBV7-2 ASSPTTLLPIPNYGYT
TRBJ2-7 TRBV5-1 ASSLGGGTGGYEQY
TRBJ2-2 TRBV19 ATPIRDRADTGELF